The TCR beta chain described here comes from a study of blood T cells in healthy people across ages. Together with a sample-barcoded 5' primer, a J-beta primer mix was included in a second PCR lasting about 6 to 11 cycles. One entry per CDR3 protein results from TCRdb running MiXCR on the 5' RACE reads. The sample has hundreds of thousands of distinct CDR3 sequences; roughly 44% are singletons. This clonotype was detected once. Its cognate antigen is unknown. CDR3 length equals 11 residues. V was cut by 4 bases and J by 13 bases, with 11 bases left in between. Study-wide findings and caveats: It was held that the diversity estimates obtained from one million T cells were underestimates.

This sequence originates from a man aged 60-69 years in good health. This chain links TRBV12-3 or TRBV12-4 with TRBJ2-1; no firm D call. The specimen sequenced was blood. CDR3 amino acids: CASSSSGPQFF. As DNA, the CDR3 is TGTGCCAGCAGTTCCTCGGGTCCCCAGTTCTTC.